One sample yielded the 17 T cell receptor beta chains listed below, sequenced in a study of T cells in Graves' hyperthyroidism and ophthalmopathy. Amplification of TCR beta CDR3 regions was performed using RNA transcripts as template. First-round RT-PCR with HTBI primers amplified the TCR CDR3 region. In TCRdb, the multiplex PCR reads were re-called with MiXCR into one record per CDR3 protein. The table lists 600,000 or so distinct CDR3 sequences, about 16% of them singletons, with approximately 3.9% in the top ten. Sequenced input: blood. These receptors all come from a woman aged 25 to 39 with Graves' hyperthyroidism.

The chain joins TRBV29-1 to TRBJ2-7; 11 bases match TRBD2. The trim removed 3 bases at V and 0 bases at J, leaving 10 bases unmatched. The length of the CDR3 is 17 residues. The germline CDR1 and CDR2 sequences are SQVTM and ANQGSEA. The CDR3 is CSVDPSGTSGDSYEQYF. As DNA, the CDR3 is TGCAGCGTTGATCCTAGCGGGACTAGCGGAGACTCCTACGAGCAGTACTTC.

This clonotype was detected only a few times. The chain uses TRBV4-2 and TRBJ2-5, with D uncertain. The CDR3 contains 12 residues. V lost 5 bases and J lost 4, with 8 bases in between. The germline V gene has CDR1 LGHNA and CDR2 YNFKEQ. The CDR3 reads CASSVWTETQYF. The CDR3 DNA is TGTGCCAGCAGCGTCTGGACAGAGACCCAGTACTTC.

V and J are TRBV6-2 or TRBV6-3 and TRBJ2-1; TRBD1 or TRBD2 may be the D gene (5 bases each). The CDR3 runs 17 residues. Looked up from germline, CDR1 is MNHEY and CDR2 is SVGEGT. Trimming took 6 bases from V and 3 from J, leaving 21 bases between them. Here the CDR3 reads CASRGMGRDANYNEQFF. The CDR3, as DNA: TGTGCCAGCAGGGGGATGGGCAGGGACGCTAACTACAATGAGCAGTTCTTC.

Many counts were recorded for this clonotype. This chain uses TRBV28 with TRBJ2-3; D unclear. Trimming removed 5 bases from V and 3 bases from J, with 15 bases in between. The CDR3 spans 15 residues. Germline-derived CDR1 and CDR2 are MDHEN and SYDVKM. Written as DNA, the CDR3 is TGTGCCAGCAGTCGACTGGGGTTTTCGACAGATACGCAGTATTTT. Translation: CASSRLGFSTDTQYF.

This clonotype was seen only a few times. The rearrangement links TRBV5-1 to TRBJ2-3; 9 positions agree with TRBD2. Per germline, CDR1 SGHRS and CDR2 YFSETQ. The CDR3 totals 19 residues. With 0 bases clipped from V and 4 bases from J, the junction kept 15 bases outside the gene matches. The CDR3 region is CASSLGSSGTYMISDTQYF. CDR3 DNA: TGCGCCAGCAGCTTGGGGTCTAGCGGGACCTATATGATTTCAGATACGCAGTATTTT.

The chain recombines TRBV25-1 with TRBJ2-1, with 7 bases matching TRBD1. CDR1 is MGHDK, CDR2 SYGVNS, per germline. With V trimmed by 2 bases and J by 6 bases, 13 bases remained unmatched. The CDR3 is 17 residues long. The CDR3 region is CASSERRRTGSTNEQFF. CDR3 DNA: TGTGCCAGCAGTGAAAGAAGGCGGACAGGCTCCACCAATGAGCAGTTCTTC.

The J gene is TRBJ2-4, the V gene TRBV6-2 or TRBV6-3; D is uncertain. The CDR3 loop spans 9 amino acids. Germline CDR1 MNHEY, CDR2 SVGEGT. With 8 bases removed from V and 7 bases from J, the gap between germline ends came to 3 bases. The CDR3 here is CASGNIQYF. For the CDR3, the DNA is TGTGCCAGCGGTAACATTCAGTACTTC.

This sequence joins TRBV4-3 and TRBJ1-2; D is possibly TRBD1 (6 bases). This CDR3 has 13 residues. CDR1 and CDR2 from the germline V gene are LGHNA and YSLEER. V gave up 1 base and J gave up 8 bases, with 11 bases separating them. The CDR3 sequence is CASSQVPTGGYTF. CDR3 DNA: TGCGCCAGCAGCCAAGTTCCTACAGGGGGCTACACCTTC.

This clonotype has ten or more counts. This chain connects TRBV6-1 to TRBJ2-3; unclear D gene. Trimming removed 8 bases at V and 6 bases at J, with 15 bases between. Germline V gene data show CDR1 as MNHNS and CDR2 as SASEGT. There are 13 residues in the CDR3. The CDR3 reads CASVTRKMDTQYF. DNA for the CDR3: TGTGCCAGCGTTACGAGAAAGATGGATACGCAGTATTTT.

This clonotype was observed a few times. This rearrangement joins TRBV19 to TRBJ1-1; a possible D gene is TRBD1 (5 bases). The CDR3 is 11 amino acids. V lost 10 bases to trimming and J lost 4 bases, with 10 bases between them. CDR1 is LNHDA and CDR2 is SQIVND in the germline V gene (reference sequence). The CDR3 protein is CATRGATEAFF. In DNA form, the CDR3 reads TGTGCCACTAGAGGGGCCACTGAAGCTTTCTTT.

This chain connects TRBV4-2 to TRBJ2-1, with TRBD2 as a possible D gene (6 bases). Trimming took 4 bases from V and 6 from J, leaving 22 bases between them. The CDR3 extends over 17 amino acids. CDR1 is LGHNA and CDR2 is YNFKEQ in the germline V gene. CDR3 DNA sequence: TGTGCCAGCAGCCGGGAGATTAGCGGTCCGACGGGCAATGAGCAGTTCTTC. Translation gives CASSREISGPTGNEQFF.

In this sample, this clonotype turned up many times. This chain joins TRBV6-1 and TRBJ1-5, with 8 nucleotides matching TRBD1. V lost 6 bases to trimming and J lost 6 bases; unmatched junction nucleotides: 7. The CDR3 runs 14 residues. In germline, CDR1 is MNHNS, CDR2 SASEGT. The CDR3 sequence: CASSQTGAGQPQHF. CDR3 nucleotide sequence: TGTGCCAGCAGCCAGACAGGGGCAGGTCAGCCCCAGCATTTT.

This clonotype was seen repeatedly, ten times or more. The V call is TRBV5-1, the J call TRBJ1-1; D not certain. The ends were cut back, 1 base at V and 7 bases at J, with 14 bases in the middle. Germline-derived CDR1 and CDR2 are SGHRS and YFSETQ. The CDR3 is 14 amino acids. CDR3 residues: CASSLTRRGNEAFF. Here the CDR3 DNA reads TGCGCCAGCAGCTTGACCCGACGGGGAAATGAAGCTTTCTTT. Using reference TRBV5-1 and TRBJ1-1 for the parts outside the CDR3, the full variable domain is KAGVTQTPRYLIKTRGQQVTLSCSPISGHRSVSWYQQTPGQGLQFLFEYFSETQRNKGNFPGRFSGRQFSNSRSEMNVSTLELGDSALYLCASSLTRRGNEAFFGQGTRLTVV.

This clonotype was seen repeatedly, ten times or more. Here the CDR3 DNA reads TGCAGTGCATCACCCGGGACAGGGTTTAATGAAAAACTGTTTTTT. This gives the protein CSASPGTGFNEKLFF. V gene TRBV20-1 combines with J gene TRBJ1-4; 9 nucleotides agree with TRBD1. With 6 bases clipped from V and 4 bases from J, the junction kept 9 bases outside the gene matches. The germline gives CDR1 DFQATT, CDR2 SNEGSKA (reference sequence). This CDR3 region has 15 residues.

This clonotype was counted at least ten times. The rearrangement links TRBV7-3 to TRBJ1-2; TRBD1 might be the D (5 bases). Deletions cut 3 bases from V and 8 bases from J, with 13 bases between. This CDR3 is 13 amino acids long. Germline assignment: CDR1 SGHTA and CDR2 FQGTGA. CDR3 nucleotide sequence: TGTGCCAGCAGCTTGTATTCAGGGCGCGGCTACACCTTC. It translates to CASSLYSGRGYTF. The whole variable domain, remainder taken from reference TRBV7-3 and TRBJ1-2, is GAGVSQTPSNKVTEKGKYVELRCDPISGHTALYWYRQSLGQGPEFLIYFQGTGAADDSGLPNDRFFAVRPEGSVSTLKIQRTERGDSAVYLCASSLYSGRGYTFGSGTRLTVV.

The V call is TRBV30, the J call TRBJ2-7; D may be TRBD1 (5 bases). Trimming stripped 0 bases from V and 2 bases from J, with 11 bases between. This CDR3 has 14 residues. Per germline, CDR1 GTSNPN and CDR2 SVGIG (reference sequence). In nucleotides, the CDR3 is TGTGCCTGGAGTGTTGGGGCAGGGACCTACGAGCAGTACTTC. It yields the protein CAWSVGAGTYEQYF.

This clonotype was picked up many times. The chain couples TRBV5-1 to TRBJ1-1; a possible D gene is TRBD1 (6 bases). CDR1 is SGHRS and CDR2 is YFSETQ in the germline V gene. The CDR3 runs 12 residues. V was clipped by 5 bases and J by 6 bases, with 11 bases between them. The CDR3 spells CASRAGESEAFF. CDR3 coding DNA: TGCGCCAGCAGGGCAGGGGAGTCTGAAGCTTTCTTT.